This entry features one T cell receptor beta chain sequence. Germline CDR1 is MNHEY and CDR2 is SVGAGI. The germline V and J ends were trimmed by 2 bases and 5 bases, with 9 bases remaining between them. The CDR3 runs 13 residues. Method: immunoSEQ multiplex PCR; TCRdb's copy keeps in-frame clones and lacks some. The sample has approximately 530,000 clones; about 88% are singletons. The sample belongs to a study of blood T cell repertoires in COVID-19. The sequence was collected from a woman aged 50 to 60 with COVID-19, enrolled during active disease. The chain is built from TRBV6-5 and TRBJ2-5; D might be TRBD2 (5 bases). Sequenced: peripheral blood. CDR3 sequence (DNA): TGTGCCAGCAGTTACCCCTCGGGGGAGACCCAGTACTTC. Its protein product is CASSYPSGETQYF.